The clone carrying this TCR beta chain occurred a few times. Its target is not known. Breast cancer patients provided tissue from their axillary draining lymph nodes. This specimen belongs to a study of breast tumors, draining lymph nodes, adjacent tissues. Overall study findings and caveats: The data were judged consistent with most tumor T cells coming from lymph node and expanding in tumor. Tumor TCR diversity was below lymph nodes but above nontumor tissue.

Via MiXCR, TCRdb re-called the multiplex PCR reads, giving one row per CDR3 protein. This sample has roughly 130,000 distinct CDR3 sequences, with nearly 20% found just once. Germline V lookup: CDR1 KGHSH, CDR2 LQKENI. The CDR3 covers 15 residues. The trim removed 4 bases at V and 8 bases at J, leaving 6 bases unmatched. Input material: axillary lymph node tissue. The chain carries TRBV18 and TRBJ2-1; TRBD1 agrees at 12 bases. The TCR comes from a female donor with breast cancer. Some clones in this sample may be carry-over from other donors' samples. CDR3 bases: TGTGCCAGCTCACGCGGGACAGGGGGCTTCGATGAGCAGTTCTTC. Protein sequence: CASSRGTGGFDEQFF.